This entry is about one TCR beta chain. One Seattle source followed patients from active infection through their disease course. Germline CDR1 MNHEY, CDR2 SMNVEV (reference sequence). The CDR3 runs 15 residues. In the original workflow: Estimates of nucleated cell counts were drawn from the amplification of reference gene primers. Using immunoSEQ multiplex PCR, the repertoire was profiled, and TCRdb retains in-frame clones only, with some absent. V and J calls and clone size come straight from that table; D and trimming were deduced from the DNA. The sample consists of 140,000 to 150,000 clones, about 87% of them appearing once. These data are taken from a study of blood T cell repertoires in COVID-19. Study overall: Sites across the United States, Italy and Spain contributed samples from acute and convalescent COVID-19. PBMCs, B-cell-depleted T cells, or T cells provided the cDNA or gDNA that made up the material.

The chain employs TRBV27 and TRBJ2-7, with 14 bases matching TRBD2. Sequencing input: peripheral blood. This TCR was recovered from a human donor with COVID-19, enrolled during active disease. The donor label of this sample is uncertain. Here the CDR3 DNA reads TGTGTCCGACTAGCGGGAGGGCGTAGGTCCTACGAGCAGTACTTC. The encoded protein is CVRLAGGRRSYEQYF.